This paragraph reports one T cell receptor beta chain. Antigen specificity is unknown. Germline is not matched at one junction end, which may reflect a read error. Researchers generated TCR beta cDNA from about 500 ng of total RNA, relying on a constant-region primer. Generation of the TCR beta libraries relied on three nested multiplex PCR rounds using slightly modified ARM-PCR. The first two PCR rounds used TRBV1-TRBV30 primers with a Cbeta primer, around 10 cycles each. TCRdb re-called the multiplex PCR reads with MiXCR, one entry per CDR3 protein. The sample contains about 120,000 distinct CDR3 sequences, less than 75% of which appear only once. Germline assignment: CDR1 SQVTM and CDR2 ANQGSEA. The CDR3 consists of 13 residues. The data derive from a study of tumor-infiltrating lymphocytes in primary liver carcinoma. General study points: Tumor samples exhibited a significantly greater top-250-clone fraction than blood samples (p = 0.039).

Joint extraction of RNA and DNA used roughly 20-33 mg of bulk tissue that was unsorted. V is TRBV29-1 and J is TRBJ1-1, with 8 nucleotides matching TRBD1. Sequencing was done on a sample of tumor-adjacent normal liver tissue. This TCR derives from a woman aged 55-70 years with primary liver carcinoma and hepatitis B virus infection. This chain's CDR3 is CSVKQGVNIEAFF. The CDR3 region has the DNA TGCAGCGTGAAACAGGGGGTTAACATTGAAGCTTTCTTT.